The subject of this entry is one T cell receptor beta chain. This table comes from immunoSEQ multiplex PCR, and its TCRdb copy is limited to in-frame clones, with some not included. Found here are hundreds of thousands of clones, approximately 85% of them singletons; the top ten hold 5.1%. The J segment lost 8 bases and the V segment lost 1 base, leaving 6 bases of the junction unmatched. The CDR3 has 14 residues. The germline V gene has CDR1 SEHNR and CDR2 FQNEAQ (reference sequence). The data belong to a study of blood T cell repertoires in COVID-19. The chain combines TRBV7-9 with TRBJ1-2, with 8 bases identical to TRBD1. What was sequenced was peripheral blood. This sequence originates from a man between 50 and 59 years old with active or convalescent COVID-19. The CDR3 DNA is TGTGCCAGCAGCTTAGATGGGACAGGCAGAGGCTACACCTTC. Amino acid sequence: CASSLDGTGRGYTF.